This T cell receptor beta chain was sequenced during a study of Ad26.COV2.S vaccination and SARS-CoV-2 variants. Treatment defined: roughly 20 received Ad26.COV2.S at low or high dose, single or two shots; about 5 received placebo; per-sample allocation not given. After the first vaccine or placebo injection, samples were drawn on day 63. Ad26 vector vaccine expressed Wuhan-strain SARS-CoV-2 spike. Method: immunoSEQ multiplex PCR; TCRdb's copy keeps in-frame clones and lacks some. The sample includes over 200,000 clones, 70% to 90% seen only once; the top ten take around a tenth. V lost 5 bases and J 2 bases, leaving 21 bases between the germline ends. The CDR3 contains 17 residues. CDR1 and CDR2 from the germline V gene are SGHAT and FQNNGV.

The receptor's source is a person aged 18-65 years who received the Ad26.COV2.S COVID-19 vaccine or a placebo. This chain uses TRBV11-2 with TRBJ1-1, with TRBD1 as a possible D gene (6 bases). The starting material was peripheral blood, obtained in a trial of Ad26.COV2.S vaccine versus placebo. CDR3 sequence: CASSPRGFGTHNTEAFF. CDR3 DNA sequence: TGTGCCAGCAGCCCTAGAGGGTTCGGGACACACAACACTGAAGCTTTCTTT.